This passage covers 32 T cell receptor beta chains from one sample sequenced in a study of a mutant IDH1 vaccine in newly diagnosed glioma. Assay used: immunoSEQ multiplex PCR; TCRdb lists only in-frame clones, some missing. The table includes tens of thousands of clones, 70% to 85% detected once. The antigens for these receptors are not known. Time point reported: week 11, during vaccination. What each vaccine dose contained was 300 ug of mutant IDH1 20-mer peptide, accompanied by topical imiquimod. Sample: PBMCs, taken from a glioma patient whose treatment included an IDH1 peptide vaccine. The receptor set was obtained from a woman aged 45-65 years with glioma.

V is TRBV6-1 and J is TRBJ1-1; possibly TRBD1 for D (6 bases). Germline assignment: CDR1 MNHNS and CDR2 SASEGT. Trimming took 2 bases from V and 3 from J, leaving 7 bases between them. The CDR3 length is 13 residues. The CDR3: CASSERGDTEAFF. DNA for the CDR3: TGTGCCAGCAGTGAAAGGGGGGACACTGAAGCTTTCTTT.

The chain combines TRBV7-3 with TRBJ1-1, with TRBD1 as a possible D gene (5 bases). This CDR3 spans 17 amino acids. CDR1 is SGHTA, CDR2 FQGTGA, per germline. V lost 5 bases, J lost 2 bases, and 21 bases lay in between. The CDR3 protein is CASSPRGVDLGNTEAFF. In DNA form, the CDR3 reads TGTGCCAGCAGCCCGCGGGGGGTTGACCTCGGTAACACTGAAGCTTTCTTT.

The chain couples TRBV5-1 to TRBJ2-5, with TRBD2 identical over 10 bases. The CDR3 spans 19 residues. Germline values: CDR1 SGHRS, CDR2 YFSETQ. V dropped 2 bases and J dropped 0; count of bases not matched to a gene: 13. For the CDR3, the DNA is TGCGCCAGCAGCTTTAACGAGATTTTAGCGGGGGGTAACCAAGAGACCCAGTACTTC. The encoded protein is CASSFNEILAGGNQETQYF.

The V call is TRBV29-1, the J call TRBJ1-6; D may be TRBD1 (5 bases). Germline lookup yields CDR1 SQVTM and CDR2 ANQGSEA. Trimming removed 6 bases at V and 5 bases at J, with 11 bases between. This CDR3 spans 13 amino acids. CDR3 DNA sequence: TGCAGCGTGCGGACAACGAATAATTCACCCCTCCACTTT. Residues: CSVRTTNNSPLHF.

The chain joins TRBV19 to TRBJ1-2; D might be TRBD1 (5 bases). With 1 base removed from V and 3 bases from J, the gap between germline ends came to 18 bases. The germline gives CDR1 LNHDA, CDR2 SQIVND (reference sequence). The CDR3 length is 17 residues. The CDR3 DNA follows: TGTGCCAGTAGTATAGGTCCAGGGTGGGGCCGGGACTATGGCTACACCTTC. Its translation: CASSIGPGWGRDYGYTF.

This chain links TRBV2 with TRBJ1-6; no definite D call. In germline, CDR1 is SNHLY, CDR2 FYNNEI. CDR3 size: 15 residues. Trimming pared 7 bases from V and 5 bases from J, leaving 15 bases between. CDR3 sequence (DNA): TGTGCCAGCACCCCGGAGGCAGCCGATAATTCACCCCTCCACTTT. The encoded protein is CASTPEAADNSPLHF.

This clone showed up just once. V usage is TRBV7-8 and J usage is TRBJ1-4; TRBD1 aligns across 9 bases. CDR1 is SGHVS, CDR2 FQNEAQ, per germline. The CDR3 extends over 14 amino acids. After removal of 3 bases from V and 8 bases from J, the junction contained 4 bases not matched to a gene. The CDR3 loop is CASSLTGGGEKLFF. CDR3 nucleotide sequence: TGTGCCAGCAGCTTGACAGGGGGAGGGGAAAAACTGTTTTTT.

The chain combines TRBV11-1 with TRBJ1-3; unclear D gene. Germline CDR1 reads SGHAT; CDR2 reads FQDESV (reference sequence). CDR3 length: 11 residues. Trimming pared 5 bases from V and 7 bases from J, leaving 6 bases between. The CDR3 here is CASSGRNTIYF. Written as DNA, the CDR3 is TGTGCCAGCAGCGGGCGGAACACCATATATTTT. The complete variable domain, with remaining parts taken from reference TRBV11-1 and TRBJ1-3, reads EAEVAQSPRYKITEKSQAVAFWCDPISGHATLYWYRQILGQGPELLVQFQDESVVDDSQLPKDRFSAERLKGVDSTLKIQPAELGDSAMYLCASSGRNTIYFGEGSWLTVV.

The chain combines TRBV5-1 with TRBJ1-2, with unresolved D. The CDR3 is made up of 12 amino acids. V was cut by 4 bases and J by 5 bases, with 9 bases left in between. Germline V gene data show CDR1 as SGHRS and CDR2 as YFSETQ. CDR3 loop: CASSPDRYGYTF. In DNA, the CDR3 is TGCGCCAGCAGCCCGGATAGATATGGCTACACCTTC.

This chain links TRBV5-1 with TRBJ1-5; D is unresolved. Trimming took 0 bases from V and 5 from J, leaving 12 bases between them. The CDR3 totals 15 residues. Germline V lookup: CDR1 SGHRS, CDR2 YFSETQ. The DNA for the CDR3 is TGCGCCAGCAGCTTGGCCGGGCAGATCGATCAGCCCCAGCATTTT. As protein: CASSLAGQIDQPQHF.

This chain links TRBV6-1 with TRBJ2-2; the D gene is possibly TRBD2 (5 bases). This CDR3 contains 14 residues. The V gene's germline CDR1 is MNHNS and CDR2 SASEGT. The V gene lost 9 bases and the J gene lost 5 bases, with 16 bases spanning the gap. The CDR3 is CASTGWMGTGELFF. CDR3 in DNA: TGTGCCAGTACGGGATGGATGGGAACCGGGGAGCTGTTTTTT.

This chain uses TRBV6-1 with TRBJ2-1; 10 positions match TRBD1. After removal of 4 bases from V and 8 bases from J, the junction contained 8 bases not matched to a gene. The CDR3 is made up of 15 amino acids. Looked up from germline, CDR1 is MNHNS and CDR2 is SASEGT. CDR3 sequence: CASSGQGAISDEQFF. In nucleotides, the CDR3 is TGTGCCAGCAGTGGACAGGGGGCCATCAGCGATGAGCAGTTCTTC.

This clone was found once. The CDR3 reads CASSGGDSYQPQHF. CDR3 in DNA: TGTGCCAGCAGTGGGGGAGACAGTTATCAGCCCCAGCATTTT. The chain is built from TRBV6-1 and TRBJ1-5, with D perhaps TRBD1 (5 bases). The CDR3 loop spans 14 amino acids. Germline V lookup: CDR1 MNHNS, CDR2 SASEGT. V lost 4 bases, J lost 5 bases, and 12 bases lay in between.

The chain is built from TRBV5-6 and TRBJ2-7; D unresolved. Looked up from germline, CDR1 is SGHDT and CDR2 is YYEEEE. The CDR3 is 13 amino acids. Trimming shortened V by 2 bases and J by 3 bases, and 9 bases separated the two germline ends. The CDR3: CASSFGTDYEQYF. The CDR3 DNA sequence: TGTGCCAGCAGCTTTGGAACTGACTACGAGCAGTACTTC.

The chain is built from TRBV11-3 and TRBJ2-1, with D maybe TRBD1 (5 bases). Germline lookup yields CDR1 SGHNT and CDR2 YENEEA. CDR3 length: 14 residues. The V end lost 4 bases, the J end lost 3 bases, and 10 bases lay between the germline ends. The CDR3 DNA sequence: TGTGCCAGCAGCTCCGCAGGGTTCTACAATGAGCAGTTCTTC. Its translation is CASSSAGFYNEQFF.

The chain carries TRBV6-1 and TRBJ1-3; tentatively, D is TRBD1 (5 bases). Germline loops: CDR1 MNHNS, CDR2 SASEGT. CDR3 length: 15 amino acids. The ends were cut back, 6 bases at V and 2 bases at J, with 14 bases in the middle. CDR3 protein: CASSVTDDTGNTIYF. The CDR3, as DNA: TGTGCCAGCAGCGTGACAGATGATACTGGAAACACCATATATTTT.

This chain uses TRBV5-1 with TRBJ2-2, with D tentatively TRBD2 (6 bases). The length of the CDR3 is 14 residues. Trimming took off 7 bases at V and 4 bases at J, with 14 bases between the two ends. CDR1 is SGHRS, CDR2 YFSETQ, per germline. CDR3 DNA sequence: TGCGCCAGCGGTGAGATGGGGGGCACCGGGGAGCTGTTTTTT. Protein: CASGEMGGTGELFF.

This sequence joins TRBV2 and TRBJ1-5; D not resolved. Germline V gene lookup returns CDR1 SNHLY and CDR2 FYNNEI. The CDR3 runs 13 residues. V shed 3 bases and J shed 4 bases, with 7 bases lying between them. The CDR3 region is CASSDWENQPQHF. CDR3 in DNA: TGTGCCAGCAGTGATTGGGAAAATCAGCCCCAGCATTTT.

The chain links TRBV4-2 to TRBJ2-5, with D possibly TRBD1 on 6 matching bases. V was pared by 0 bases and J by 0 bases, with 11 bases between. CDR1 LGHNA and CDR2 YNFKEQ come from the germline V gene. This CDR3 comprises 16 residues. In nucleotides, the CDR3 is TGTGCCAGCAGCCAAGATGAAGGGGGAAACCAAGAGACCCAGTACTTC. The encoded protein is CASSQDEGGNQETQYF.

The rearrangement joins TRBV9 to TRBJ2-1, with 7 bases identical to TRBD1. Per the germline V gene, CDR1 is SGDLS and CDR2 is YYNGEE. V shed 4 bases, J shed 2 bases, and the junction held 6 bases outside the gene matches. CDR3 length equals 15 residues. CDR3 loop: CASSSGQGAYNEQFF. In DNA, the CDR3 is TGTGCCAGCAGCTCGGGGCAGGGGGCCTACAATGAGCAGTTCTTC.

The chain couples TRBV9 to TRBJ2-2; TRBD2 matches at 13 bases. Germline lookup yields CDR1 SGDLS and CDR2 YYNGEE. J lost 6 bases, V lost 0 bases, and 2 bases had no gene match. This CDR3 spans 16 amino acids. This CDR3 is CASSVALAGGPGELFF. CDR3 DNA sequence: TGTGCCAGCAGCGTAGCACTAGCGGGGGGGCCCGGGGAGCTGTTTTTT. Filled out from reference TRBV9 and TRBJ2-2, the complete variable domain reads DSGVTQTPKHLITATGQRVTLRCSPRSGDLSVYWYQQSLDQGLQFLIQYYNGEERAKGNILERFSAQQFPDLHSELNLSSLELGDSALYFCASSVALAGGPGELFFGEGSRLTVL.

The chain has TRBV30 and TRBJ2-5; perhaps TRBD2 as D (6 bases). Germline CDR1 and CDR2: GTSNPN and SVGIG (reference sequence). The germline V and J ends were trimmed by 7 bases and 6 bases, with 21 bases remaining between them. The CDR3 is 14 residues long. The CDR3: CAFGPAGYGQTQYF. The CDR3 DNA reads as TGTGCCTTCGGCCCGGCGGGGTACGGACAGACCCAGTACTTC. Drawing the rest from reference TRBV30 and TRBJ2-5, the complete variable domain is SQTIHQWPATLVQPVGSPLSLECTVEGTSNPNLYWYRQAAGRGLQLLFYSVGIGQISSEVPQNLSASRPQDRQFILSSKKLLLSDSGFYLCAFGPAGYGQTQYFGPGTRLLVL.

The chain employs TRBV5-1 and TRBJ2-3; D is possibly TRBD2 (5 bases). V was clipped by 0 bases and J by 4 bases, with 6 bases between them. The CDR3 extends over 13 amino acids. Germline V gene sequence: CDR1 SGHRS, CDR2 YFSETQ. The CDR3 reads CASSLGRPDTQYF. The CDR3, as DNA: TGCGCCAGCAGCTTGGGGAGGCCAGATACGCAGTATTTT.

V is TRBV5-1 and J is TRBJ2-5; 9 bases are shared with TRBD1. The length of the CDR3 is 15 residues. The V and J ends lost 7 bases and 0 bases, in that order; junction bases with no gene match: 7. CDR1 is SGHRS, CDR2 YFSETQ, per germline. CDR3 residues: CASGAGTGNQETQYF. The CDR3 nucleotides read TGCGCCAGCGGCGCCGGGACAGGGAACCAAGAGACCCAGTACTTC.

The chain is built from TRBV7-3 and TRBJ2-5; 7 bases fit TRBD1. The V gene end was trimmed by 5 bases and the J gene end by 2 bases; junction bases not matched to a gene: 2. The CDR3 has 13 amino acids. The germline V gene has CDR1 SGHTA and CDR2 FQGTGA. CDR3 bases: TGTGCCAGCAGCCGACAGGGTCAAGAGACCCAGTACTTC. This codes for CASSRQGQETQYF. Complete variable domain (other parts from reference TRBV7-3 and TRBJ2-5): GAGVSQTPSNKVTEKGKYVELRCDPISGHTALYWYRQSLGQGPEFLIYFQGTGAADDSGLPNDRFFAVRPEGSVSTLKIQRTERGDSAVYLCASSRQGQETQYFGPGTRLLVL.

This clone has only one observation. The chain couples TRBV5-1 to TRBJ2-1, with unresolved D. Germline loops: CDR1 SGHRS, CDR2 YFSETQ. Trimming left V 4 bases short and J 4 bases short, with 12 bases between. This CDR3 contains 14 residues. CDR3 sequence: CASSLGIVYNEQFF. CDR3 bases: TGCGCCAGCAGCCTAGGGATTGTTTACAATGAGCAGTTCTTC. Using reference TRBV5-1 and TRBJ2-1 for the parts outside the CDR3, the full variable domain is KAGVTQTPRYLIKTRGQQVTLSCSPISGHRSVSWYQQTPGQGLQFLFEYFSETQRNKGNFPGRFSGRQFSNSRSEMNVSTLELGDSALYLCASSLGIVYNEQFFGPGTRLTVL.

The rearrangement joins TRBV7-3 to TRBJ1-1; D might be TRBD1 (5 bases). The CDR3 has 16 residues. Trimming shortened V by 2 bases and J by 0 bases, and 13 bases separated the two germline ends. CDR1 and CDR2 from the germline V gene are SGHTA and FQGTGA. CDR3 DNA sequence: TGTGCCAGCAGCTTAGGGTATAGGGGTCTGAACACTGAAGCTTTCTTT. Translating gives CASSLGYRGLNTEAFF. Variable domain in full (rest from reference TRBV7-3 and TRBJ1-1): GAGVSQTPSNKVTEKGKYVELRCDPISGHTALYWYRQSLGQGPEFLIYFQGTGAADDSGLPNDRFFAVRPEGSVSTLKIQRTERGDSAVYLCASSLGYRGLNTEAFFGQGTRLTVV.

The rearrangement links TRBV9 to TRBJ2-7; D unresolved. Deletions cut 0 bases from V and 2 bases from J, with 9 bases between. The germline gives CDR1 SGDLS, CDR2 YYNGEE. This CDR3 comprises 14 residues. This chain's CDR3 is CASSVGQVTYEQYF. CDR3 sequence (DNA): TGTGCCAGCAGCGTAGGCCAGGTTACCTACGAGCAGTACTTC. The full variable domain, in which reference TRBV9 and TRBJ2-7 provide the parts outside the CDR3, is DSGVTQTPKHLITATGQRVTLRCSPRSGDLSVYWYQQSLDQGLQFLIQYYNGEERAKGNILERFSAQQFPDLHSELNLSSLELGDSALYFCASSVGQVTYEQYFGPGTRLTVT.

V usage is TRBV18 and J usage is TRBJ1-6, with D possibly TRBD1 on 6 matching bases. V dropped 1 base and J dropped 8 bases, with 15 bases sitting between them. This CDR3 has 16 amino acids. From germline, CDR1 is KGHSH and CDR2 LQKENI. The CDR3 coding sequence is TGTGCCAGCTCACCACAGGGGGTTGCCTCAGATTCACCCCTCCACTTT. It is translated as CASSPQGVASDSPLHF.

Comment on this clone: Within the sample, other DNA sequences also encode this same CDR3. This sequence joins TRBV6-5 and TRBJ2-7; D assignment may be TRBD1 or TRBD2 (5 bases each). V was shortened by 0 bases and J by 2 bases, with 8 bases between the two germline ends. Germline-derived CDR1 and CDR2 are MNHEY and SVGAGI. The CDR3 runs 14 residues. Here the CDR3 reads CASSYSTGPYEQYF. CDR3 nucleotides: TGTGCCAGCAGTTACTCTACGGGGCCCTACGAGCAGTACTTC.

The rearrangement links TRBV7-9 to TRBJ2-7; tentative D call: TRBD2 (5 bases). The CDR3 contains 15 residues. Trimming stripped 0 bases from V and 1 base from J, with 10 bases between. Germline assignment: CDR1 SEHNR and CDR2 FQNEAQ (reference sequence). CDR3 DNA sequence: TGTGCCAGCAGCTTAGCGGGTGAGGGTTCCTACGAGCAGTACTTC. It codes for CASSLAGEGSYEQYF.

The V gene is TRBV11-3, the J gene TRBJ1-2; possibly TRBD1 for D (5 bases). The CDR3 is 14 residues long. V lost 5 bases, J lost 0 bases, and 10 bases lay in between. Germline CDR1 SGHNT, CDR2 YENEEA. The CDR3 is CASSLRGANYGYTF. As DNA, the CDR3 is TGTGCCAGCAGCCTCCGGGGCGCTAACTATGGCTACACCTTC.